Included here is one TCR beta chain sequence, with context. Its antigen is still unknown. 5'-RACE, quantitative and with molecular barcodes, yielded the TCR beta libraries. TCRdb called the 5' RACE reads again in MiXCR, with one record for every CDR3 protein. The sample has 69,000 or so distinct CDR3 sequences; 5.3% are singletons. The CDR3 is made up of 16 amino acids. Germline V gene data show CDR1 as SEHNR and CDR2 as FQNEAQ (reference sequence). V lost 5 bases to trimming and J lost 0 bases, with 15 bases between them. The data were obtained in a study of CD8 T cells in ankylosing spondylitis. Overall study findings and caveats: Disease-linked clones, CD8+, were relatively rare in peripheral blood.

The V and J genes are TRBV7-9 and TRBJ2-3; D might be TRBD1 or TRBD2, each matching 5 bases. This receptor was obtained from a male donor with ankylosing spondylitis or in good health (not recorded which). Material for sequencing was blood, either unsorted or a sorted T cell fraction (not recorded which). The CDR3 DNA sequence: TGTGCCAGCAGCCTCCTCGGGACGGAGAGCACAGATACGCAGTATTTT. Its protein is CASSLLGTESTDTQYF.